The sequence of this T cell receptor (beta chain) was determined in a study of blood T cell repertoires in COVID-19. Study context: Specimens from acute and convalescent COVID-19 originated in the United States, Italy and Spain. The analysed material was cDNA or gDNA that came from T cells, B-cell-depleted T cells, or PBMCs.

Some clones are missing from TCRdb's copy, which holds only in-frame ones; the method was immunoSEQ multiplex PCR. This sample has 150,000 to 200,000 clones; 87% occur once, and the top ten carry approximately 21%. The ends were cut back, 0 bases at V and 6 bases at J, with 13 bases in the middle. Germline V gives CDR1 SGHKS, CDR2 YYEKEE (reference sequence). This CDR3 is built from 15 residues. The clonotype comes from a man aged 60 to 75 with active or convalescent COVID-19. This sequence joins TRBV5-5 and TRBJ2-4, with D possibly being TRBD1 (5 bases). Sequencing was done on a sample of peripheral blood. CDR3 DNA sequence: TGTGCCAGCAGCTTGGCCGACAGCGAGAGAAACATTCAGTACTTC. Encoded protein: CASSLADSERNIQYF.